This is a list of T cell receptor beta chains from one sample in a study of shared clonotypes between healthy human individuals. TCRdb keeps only in-frame clones here, not all; method: immunoSEQ multiplex PCR. The table records millions of clones, more than 85% of them present only once. Sequencing was performed on naive CD4+ T cells from PBMCs. The receptors were sampled from a man between 18 and 35 years old in good health. Some clones in this sample may be carry-over from other donors' samples. Each CDR3 is given with its conserved first and last residue. D genes are given only for firm matches. Clone size is not always given. Where it is, it says once, few, many or a class for expanded clones.

abundance	d_gene	v_gene	j_gene	CDR3nt	CDR3aa
.	.	TRBV18	TRBJ2-1	TGTGCCAGCTCACCGTCCGCGAGCTCCTACAATGAGCAGTTCTTC	CASSPSASSYNEQFF
.	TRBD1	TRBV7-2	TRBJ1-2	TGTGCCAGCAGCTTGGGACAGGGGGCTTCTAACTATGGCTACACCTTC	CASSLGQGASNYGYTF
.	.	TRBV29-1	TRBJ1-2	TGCAGCGTTGTGACAGTCTATGGCTACACCTTC	CSVVTVYGYTF
.	.	TRBV28	TRBJ2-6	TGTGCCAGCAGTTCCGGAGGGTCTGGGGCCAACGTCCTGACTTTC	CASSSGGSGANVLTF
.	TRBD2	TRBV10-1	TRBJ2-3	TGCGCCAGCAGTCTGGGACTAGCGGTTACAGATACGCAGTATTTT	CASSLGLAVTDTQYF
.	.	TRBV6-4	TRBJ1-3	TGTGCCAGCATTAGGCTCGTGACCGATCCTAGCTCTGGAAACACCATATATTTT	CASIRLVTDPSSGNTIYF
.	.	TRBV7-8	TRBJ1-1	TGTGCCAGCAGCCGTATCGCAGAGTACGAAGAAGTTAAAGCTTTCTTT	CASSRIAEYEEVKAFF
.	TRBD2	TRBV5-1	TRBJ2-5	TGCGCCAGCAGCTGGACTAGCGGGAGTGTTAGGGAGACCCAGTACTTC	CASSWTSGSVRETQYF
once	.	TRBV4-1	TRBJ2-1	TGCGCCAGCAGCCAAGTCCGAGGGAACAATGAGCAGTTCTTC	CASSQVRGNNEQFF
.	.	TRBV19	TRBJ1-5	TGTGCCAGATATGCCGTGGCTGGCCAACTACTTAATCAGCCCCAGCATTTT	CARYAVAGQLLNQPQHF
.	.	TRBV7-2	TRBJ1-3	TGTGCCAGCAGCTTATCTACAGGAAACACCATATATTTT	CASSLSTGNTIYF
.	.	TRBV6-5	TRBJ1-2	TGTGCCAGCAGTTACGGGGGCAGATCTAACTATGGCTACACCTTC	CASSYGGRSNYGYTF
.	.	TRBV6-5	TRBJ1-3	TGTGCCAGCATGTCCGGGAGCTCTGGAAACACCATATATTTT	CASMSGSSGNTIYF
.	TRBD1	TRBV11-2	TRBJ2-5	TGTGCCAGCAGCGGGGACAGGTTACAAGAGACCCAGTACTTC	CASSGDRLQETQYF
.	TRBD2	TRBV19	TRBJ2-1	TGTGCCAGTAGTATAGATCCCCCGGGACTAGCGGGAGAACACAATGAGCAGTTCTTC	CASSIDPPGLAGEHNEQFF
.	.	TRBV30	TRBJ1-1	TGTGCCTGGATCGCAGGGGTTTGGGACACTGAAGCTTTCTTT	CAWIAGVWDTEAFF
.	.	TRBV6-4	TRBJ1-2	TGTGCCAGCAGTGAAGAGGGGATAGGGGTTGGCTACACCTTC	CASSEEGIGVGYTF
.	TRBD1	TRBV18	TRBJ2-3	TGTGCCAGCTCACCAATACCAGCGGGACAGGGATTAACAGATACGCAGTATTTT	CASSPIPAGQGLTDTQYF
.	.	TRBV15	TRBJ2-5	TGTGCCACCAGCAGAGGGGAAGCGGAGACCCAGTACTTC	CATSRGEAETQYF
.	TRBD2	TRBV27	TRBJ2-1	TGTGCCAGCAGGCGGGGGACTAGCGGGATCCGCTGGAATGAGCAGTTCTTC	CASRRGTSGIRWNEQFF
.	.	TRBV5-1	TRBJ2-2	TGCGCCAGCAAGGCAGGGTCGTCCACCGGGGAGCTGTTTTTT	CASKAGSSTGELFF
.	TRBD2	TRBV19	TRBJ2-1	TGTGCCAGTAGTATTCCTACTAGCGGGAGCAATGAGCAGTTCTTC	CASSIPTSGSNEQFF
.	TRBD1	TRBV4-1	TRBJ2-2	TGCGCCAGCAGCCCGGGACAGGGCCGAACCGGGGAGCTGTTTTTT	CASSPGQGRTGELFF
.	TRBD1	TRBV5-1	TRBJ1-1	TGCGCCAGCAGCCGCTCGACAGGGACGAACACTGAAGCTTTCTTT	CASSRSTGTNTEAFF
few	TRBD1	TRBV10-3	TRBJ1-1	TGTGCCAGCGGGACAGGGGCCACTGAAGCTTTCTTT	CASGTGATEAFF
once	.	TRBV28	TRBJ2-1	TGTGCCAGTCTCACTGGGGGGGGCGCTTGGACCTACAATGAGCAGTTCTTC	CASLTGGGAWTYNEQFF
.	TRBD1	TRBV9	TRBJ1-4	TGTGCCAGCAGCGCAGGACAGGGGGGGTCTAATGAAAAACTGTTTTTT	CASSAGQGGSNEKLFF
.	.	TRBV4-3	TRBJ2-7	TGCGCCAGCAGCCAAGACCCTTCGGCCCCCTACGAGCAGTACTTC	CASSQDPSAPYEQYF
.	.	TRBV4-1	TRBJ2-1	TGCGCCAGCAGCCAAATCCGGGACTCCAGCTCCTACAATGAGCAGTTCTTC	CASSQIRDSSSYNEQFF
once	.	TRBV6-5	TRBJ2-7	TGTGCCAGCAAAAACAGTGCCTACGAGCAGTACTTC	CASKNSAYEQYF
.	.	TRBV30	TRBJ2-2	TGTGCCTGGAGTGAGGGGGAGTGGACCGGGGAGCTGTTTTTT	CAWSEGEWTGELFF
.	.	TRBV5-6	TRBJ2-5	TGTGCCAGCAGTTCGCCAGGGACTTGGGAGACCCAGTACTTC	CASSSPGTWETQYF
.	.	TRBV28	TRBJ1-4	TGTGCCAGCAGTTTTTGGGAAAAACTGTTTTTT	CASSFWEKLFF
.	.	TRBV15	TRBJ2-2	TGTGCCACCACAATCACCGGGGGTACCGGGGAGCTGTTTTTT	CATTITGGTGELFF
.	TRBD1	TRBV28	TRBJ2-2	TGTGCCAGCAGTTCCTCCGACAGGGGGCGGTGGACCGGGGAGCTGTTTTTT	CASSSSDRGRWTGELFF
.	.	TRBV19	TRBJ1-1	TGTGCCAGTAGTATACCAGGGAACACTGAAGCTTTCTTT	CASSIPGNTEAFF
.	.	TRBV7-8	TRBJ2-7	TGTGCCAGCAGCAAGGACTACTACGAGCAGTACTTC	CASSKDYYEQYF
.	TRBD2	TRBV10-3	TRBJ2-7	TGTGCCATCAGTGGGACTAGCGGGAGTTACGAGCAGTACTTC	CAISGTSGSYEQYF
.	.	TRBV28	TRBJ1-4	TGTGCCAGCAGTTTAGGTGGCCTACGGGGCCGGGGTGAAAAACTGTTTTTT	CASSLGGLRGRGEKLFF
.	TRBD1	TRBV18	TRBJ1-1	TGTGCCAGCTCACCACAGTCAGGGGGCCTTACTGAAGCTTTCTTT	CASSPQSGGLTEAFF
once	.	TRBV7-2	TRBJ2-1	TGTGCCAGCACCTCTTATAAATACCTGGGGAACAATGAGCAGTTCTTC	CASTSYKYLGNNEQFF
.	.	TRBV7-8	TRBJ2-4	TGTGCCAGCAGCTTACGGGACAAAGGCATTCAGTACTTC	CASSLRDKGIQYF
.	.	TRBV6-1	TRBJ1-5	TGTGCCAGCAATGGTGCAGGCCCACATCAGCCCCAGCATTTT	CASNGAGPHQPQHF
.	.	TRBV2	TRBJ2-7	TGTGCCAGCAGTGAAGAGGGCGCAGGGACCCACGAGCAGTACTTC	CASSEEGAGTHEQYF
few	.	TRBV7-9	TRBJ1-1	TGTGCCAGCAGCTTAGGCAGGGCGTCTGACACTGAAGCTTTCTTT	CASSLGRASDTEAFF
.	.	TRBV4-1	TRBJ2-4	TGCGCCAGCAGCCAAGTTCTGGTAGATTCGGCCAAAAACATTCAGTACTTC	CASSQVLVDSAKNIQYF
.	TRBD1	TRBV27	TRBJ1-2	TGTGCCAGCAGTCAGGGACAGGGGGAGGTCTATGGCTACACCTTC	CASSQGQGEVYGYTF